The source of this TCR beta chain is a study of blood T cell repertoires in COVID-19. Across the whole study: The United States, Italy and Spain provided the acute and convalescent COVID-19 samples. PBMCs, B-cell-depleted T cells, or T cells were the source of the cDNA or gDNA that made up the material.

Per the original methods: Amplification of reference gene primers was used by the study to estimate nucleated cell counts. Method: immunoSEQ multiplex PCR; TCRdb's copy keeps in-frame clones and lacks some. Clonal size and the V and J genes are those of that table, whereas D and trimming came from the DNA. The data show 50,000 to 70,000 clones, roughly 80% seen once. This clone was observed a single time. CDR3 length: 13 residues. Germline loops: CDR1 GTSNPN, CDR2 SVGIG (reference sequence). V was pared by 1 base and J by 2 bases, with 6 bases between. This TCR was sampled from a man aged 55 to 70 with acute or convalescent COVID-19. J is TRBJ1-5 and V is TRBV30; a weak D match, TRBD1 (6 bases). The specimen was peripheral blood. The CDR3 here is CAWSDRGNQPQHF. CDR3 bases: TGTGCCTGGAGTGACAGGGGCAATCAGCCCCAGCATTTT.